One and the same sample provided the 28 T cell receptor beta chains below, sequenced in a study of Graves' ophthalmopathy and Graves' hyperthyroidism (dated by TCRdb to 2017 to 2018). For sequencing, an Illumina HiSeq 2000 was employed. TCR beta CDR3 regions were amplified from RNA transcripts for repertoire sequencing. A first-round RT-PCR used HTBI primers with the Qiagen OneStep RT-PCR kit, followed by a second-round multiplex PCR, size selection and purification. The raw public reads went through TCRdb reprocessing: fastp at Q25, MiXCR clone calling, in-frame beta chains kept. Each CDR3 protein gets just one entry, which takes the most common genes and DNA from the rows behind it. Recorded for this sample are hundreds of thousands of distinct CDR3 sequences; under 25% of them occurred a single time. The ten top clones hold 2.5% to 3% of the sample. The sample was peripheral blood. These receptors all come from a young woman with stable Graves' hyperthyroidism. Donor details come from another sample of the same person, matched by shared clones.

This clonotype was observed many times. V is TRBV2 and J is TRBJ2-4, with 8 positions matching TRBD2. V was clipped by 0 bases and J by 8 bases; unmatched bases: 6. Per the germline V gene, CDR1 is SNHLY and CDR2 is FYNNEI. This CDR3 is 15 amino acids long. CDR3 in amino acids: CASSEALREVYIQYF. The CDR3 DNA is TGTGCCAGCAGTGAAGCGCTGCGGGAGGTCTACATTCAGTACTTC.

This clonotype was recorded at least ten times. The rearrangement uses TRBV11-1 and TRBJ1-1; D is perhaps TRBD1 (5 bases). Germline loops: CDR1 SGHAT, CDR2 FQDESV (reference sequence). V was clipped by 4 bases and J by 0 bases, with 15 bases between them. There are 16 residues in the CDR3. The CDR3 region is CASSYPTGTVNTEAFF. The CDR3 coding sequence is TGTGCCAGCAGCTACCCAACCGGGACGGTGAACACTGAAGCTTTCTTT.

A few counts support this clonotype. The chain recombines TRBV5-1 with TRBJ2-6; D call uncertain. Germline CDR1 reads SGHRS; CDR2 reads YFSETQ. The CDR3 covers 14 residues. Between the trimmed V and J ends, which lost 2 bases and 1 base, there was a span of 4 bases. CDR3 loop: CASSLQSGANVLTF. DNA for the CDR3: TGCGCCAGCAGCTTACAATCTGGGGCCAACGTCCTGACTTTC.

This clonotype was detected ten times or more. The V call is TRBV7-6, the J call TRBJ1-3; 7 bases match TRBD1. Germline assignment: CDR1 SGHVS and CDR2 FNYEAQ. This CDR3 region has 14 residues. V shed 5 bases and J 4 bases; nucleotides not matched to a gene: 5. The CDR3 DNA is TGTGCCAGCAGCCCAGGGGGTCCCGGAAACACCATATATTTT. Its translation: CASSPGGPGNTIYF.

This clonotype was counted ten times or more. This chain joins TRBV28 and TRBJ1-2, with a possible D match to TRBD1 (5 bases). The CDR3 consists of 12 residues. Between the trimmed V and J ends, which lost 3 bases and 4 bases, there was a span of 6 bases. Germline values: CDR1 MDHEN, CDR2 SYDVKM. The CDR3 DNA is TGTGCCAGCAGTTTCGGGGGCTATGGCTACACCTTC. It specifies CASSFGGYGYTF.

CDR3 coding DNA: TGTGCCAGCAGACCCTTGACGTCGCGGACAGGCCCTAACACCGGGGAGCTGTTTTTT. This translates into CASRPLTSRTGPNTGELFF. The chain recombines TRBV11-1 with TRBJ2-2, with TRBD1 matching over 7 bases. There are 19 residues in the CDR3. Germline lookup yields CDR1 SGHAT and CDR2 FQDESV (reference sequence). Trimming cost V 6 bases and J 2 bases; bases outside gene matches: 18.

This clonotype was seen ten or more times. V and J are TRBV27 and TRBJ1-1; D gene unclear. The CDR3 is 13 amino acids. Looked up from germline, CDR1 is MNHEY and CDR2 is SMNVEV (reference sequence). V was shortened by 9 bases and J by 0 bases, with 11 bases between the two germline ends. The CDR3 loop is CASWAWLNTEAFF. CDR3 sequence (DNA): TGTGCCAGTTGGGCCTGGTTGAACACTGAAGCTTTCTTT.

This clonotype was detected many times. V usage is TRBV12-3 or TRBV12-4 and J usage is TRBJ2-6; D call uncertain. V shed 1 base and J shed 3 bases, with 7 bases lying between them. The CDR3 covers 15 residues. CDR3 amino acids: CASSLGQGGANVLTF. The DNA for the CDR3 is TGTGCCAGCAGTTTAGGACAAGGTGGGGCCAACGTCCTGACTTTC.

In this sample, this clonotype turned up many times. The chain links TRBV6-5 to TRBJ1-2; D is possibly TRBD1 (5 bases). This CDR3 has 14 residues. Per germline, CDR1 MNHEY and CDR2 SVGAGI. The ends were cut back, 6 bases at V and 4 bases at J, with 15 bases in the middle. The CDR3 DNA follows: TGTGCCAGCAGCTCACGGGGCGTGGGCTATGGCTACACCTTC. Its protein product is CASSSRGVGYGYTF.

This clonotype was counted at least ten times. The chain combines TRBV30 with TRBJ2-7; D possibly corresponds to TRBD1 (5 bases). Trimming took 1 base from V and 2 from J, leaving 9 bases between them. The CDR3 is 13 amino acids. The germline V gene has CDR1 GTSNPN and CDR2 SVGIG (reference sequence). CDR3 sequence: CAWSAKGTYEQYF. The CDR3 nucleotides are TGTGCCTGGAGTGCCAAGGGGACCTACGAGCAGTACTTC. The variable domain in full, completed from reference TRBV30 and TRBJ2-7, reads SQTIHQWPATLVQPVGSPLSLECTVEGTSNPNLYWYRQAAGRGLQLLFYSVGIGQISSEVPQNLSASRPQDRQFILSSKKLLLSDSGFYLCAWSAKGTYEQYFGPGTRLTVT.

Concerning this clonotype: This clone may be a read error of a much larger clone one base away. The chain employs TRBV30 and TRBJ2-5; D might be TRBD1 (6 bases). This CDR3 has 13 amino acids. CDR1 GTSNPN and CDR2 SVGIG come from the germline V gene (reference sequence). For the CDR3, the DNA is TGTGCCCGGAGTGTATCCAGGGGCGAGACCCAGTACTTC. It encodes CARSVSRGETQYF.

In its sample, this clonotype was seen many times. This chain connects TRBV6-2 or TRBV6-3 to TRBJ2-7; no clear D gene. The CDR3 is 12 amino acids. V was clipped by 2 bases and J by 3 bases, with 5 bases between them. Germline V gene data show CDR1 as MNHEY and CDR2 as SVGEGT. The CDR3 coding sequence is TGTGCCAGCAGTTACACGTTCTACGAGCAGTACTTC. Its protein product is CASSYTFYEQYF.

This chain links TRBV3-1 with TRBJ2-7; possibly TRBD2 for D (5 bases). The CDR3 runs 12 residues. Germline loops: CDR1 LGHDT, CDR2 YNNKEL (reference sequence). V was trimmed by 3 bases and J by 6 bases, leaving 9 bases between them. CDR3 in DNA: TGTGCCAGCAGCCAGCGGGCGGGCGAGCAGTACTTC. Translated: CASSQRAGEQYF.

V is TRBV11-1 and J is TRBJ2-5, with D maybe TRBD2 (6 bases). CDR1 and CDR2 (germline): SGHAT, FQDESV (reference sequence). The CDR3 contains 17 residues. Trimming took 2 bases from V and 5 from J, leaving 21 bases between them. The CDR3: CASSLSGLTSAPETQYF. The CDR3 DNA is TGTGCCAGCAGCTTATCCGGACTAACTAGTGCACCTGAGACCCAGTACTTC.

This clonotype came up a few times. The chain combines TRBV7-8 with TRBJ2-1; either TRBD1 or TRBD2 may fit D (5 bases each). This CDR3 contains 15 residues. V was cut by 1 base and J by 5 bases, with 12 bases left in between. The germline CDR1 and CDR2 sequences are SGHVS and FQNEAQ. The CDR3 loop reads CASSLVRGRNNEQFF. In DNA form, the CDR3 reads TGTGCCAGCAGCTTAGTACGGGGACGCAACAATGAGCAGTTCTTC.

At least ten counts were recorded for this clonotype. The chain employs TRBV7-2 and TRBJ2-7; maybe TRBD2 (6 bases). The CDR3 has 14 amino acids. The germline V gene encodes CDR1 SGHTA and CDR2 FQGNSA. Trimming shortened V by 5 bases and J by 3 bases, and 14 bases separated the two germline ends. This CDR3 reads CASSVGGRDYEQYF. CDR3 DNA sequence: TGTGCCAGCAGCGTCGGAGGGCGGGACTACGAGCAGTACTTC.

The chain uses TRBV29-1 and TRBJ1-2, with D possibly TRBD1 on 6 matching bases. CDR3 size: 12 residues. Per germline, CDR1 SQVTM and CDR2 ANQGSEA. The ends were cut back, 4 bases at V and 5 bases at J, with 11 bases in the middle. CDR3 nucleotides: TGCAGCGTTGGGGACACCCCGTATGGCTACACCTTC. Translation gives CSVGDTPYGYTF.

This clonotype was seen repeatedly, ten times or more. The rearrangement uses TRBV6-5 and TRBJ1-3; D uncertain. The CDR3 loop spans 16 amino acids. V was clipped by 0 bases and J by 0 bases, with 9 bases between them. The germline gives CDR1 MNHEY, CDR2 SVGAGI. The CDR3: CASSYSGNRSGNTIYF. CDR3 DNA: TGTGCCAGCAGTTACTCGGGGAACCGCTCTGGAAACACCATATATTTT.

The chain combines TRBV9 with TRBJ2-7; D is ambiguous. This CDR3 is 15 amino acids long. The V gene's germline CDR1 is SGDLS and CDR2 YYNGEE. Trimming removed 0 bases at V and 0 bases at J, with 10 bases between. CDR3 in amino acids: CASSVGPFSSYEQYF. CDR3 DNA: TGTGCCAGCAGCGTAGGTCCCTTTAGCTCCTACGAGCAGTACTTC.

The chain employs TRBV11-1 and TRBJ2-7; D might be TRBD1 (6 bases). CDR3 length equals 16 residues. CDR1 and CDR2 (germline): SGHAT, FQDESV (reference sequence). V lost 5 bases and J 1 base, leaving 18 bases between the germline ends. This chain's CDR3 is CASSQTWGRRSYEQYF. CDR3 nucleotides: TGTGCCAGCAGCCAAACGTGGGGGCGCCGGTCCTACGAGCAGTACTTC.

In this sample, this clonotype turned up many times. The genes are TRBV6-5 and TRBJ2-2; D is ambiguous. The V and J ends lost 0 bases and 6 bases respectively, with 8 bases between them. This CDR3 has 14 residues. From germline, CDR1 is MNHEY and CDR2 SVGAGI. CDR3 residues: CASSYSWAPGELFF. As DNA, the CDR3 is TGTGCCAGCAGTTACTCTTGGGCTCCCGGGGAGCTGTTTTTT.

This chain uses TRBV12-3 or TRBV12-4 with TRBJ1-2; 12 bases line up with TRBD1. The CDR3 covers 15 residues. The J segment lost 6 bases and the V segment lost 5 bases, leaving 7 bases of the junction unmatched. The CDR3 nucleotides are TGTGCCAGCAGTACTCCGGGACAGGGGGCAGATGGCTACACCTTC. It is translated as CASSTPGQGADGYTF.

This clonotype was recorded many times. The rearrangement uses TRBV5-1 and TRBJ1-2; the D is unclear. The germline CDR1 and CDR2 sequences are SGHRS and YFSETQ. The CDR3 loop spans 12 amino acids. Trimming stripped 0 bases from V and 8 bases from J, with 8 bases between. The CDR3 coding sequence is TGCGCCAGCAGCTTGGAGTTGGGGGGCTACACCTTC. Its protein product is CASSLELGGYTF.

This clonotype was picked up many times. The chain is built from TRBV6-5 and TRBJ1-5; D is possibly TRBD1 (5 bases). The germline CDR1 and CDR2 sequences are MNHEY and SVGAGI. The CDR3 contains 15 residues. V was pared by 8 bases and J by 0 bases, with 14 bases between. Here the CDR3 reads CASRPTAYSNQPQHF. CDR3 nucleotides: TGTGCCAGCCGCCCGACAGCTTATAGCAATCAGCCCCAGCATTTT.

The V gene is TRBV12-3 or TRBV12-4, the J gene TRBJ1-5; 9 bases are a match to TRBD1. The CDR3 has 16 amino acids. Trimming removed 3 bases from V and 0 bases from J; junction bases left unmatched: 3. The CDR3 DNA is TGTGCCAGCAGTTTCGGGACAGGGTTTAGCAATCAGCCCCAGCATTTT. Its translation: CASSFGTGFSNQPQHF.

This clonotype was seen ten or more times. The CDR3 loop is CASSPGGFTEAFF. Here the CDR3 DNA reads TGTGCCAGCAGCCCAGGGGGCTTCACTGAAGCTTTCTTT. This chain uses TRBV6-5 with TRBJ1-1; 8 nucleotides align to TRBD1. Germline assignment: CDR1 MNHEY and CDR2 SVGAGI. V lost 6 bases, J lost 4 bases, and 4 bases stayed unmatched. CDR3 length: 13 residues.

Many counts were recorded for this clonotype. The gene calls are TRBV6-5 and TRBJ1-2; D remains unclear. The V end lost 0 bases, the J end lost 4 bases, and 6 bases lay between the germline ends. There are 13 residues in the CDR3. In germline, CDR1 is MNHEY, CDR2 SVGAGI. CDR3 loop: CASSYSGGYGYTF. In DNA, the CDR3 is TGTGCCAGCAGTTACTCCGGAGGCTATGGCTACACCTTC.

The table lists this clonotype with many counts. The J gene is TRBJ2-7, the V gene TRBV7-2; D remains unclear. Germline values: CDR1 SGHTA, CDR2 FQGNSA. V lost 5 bases, J lost 5 bases, and 7 bases lay in between. The CDR3 length is 11 residues. CDR3 in DNA: TGTGCCAGCAGCGCTGTCGACGAGCAGTACTTC. Protein: CASSAVDEQYF.